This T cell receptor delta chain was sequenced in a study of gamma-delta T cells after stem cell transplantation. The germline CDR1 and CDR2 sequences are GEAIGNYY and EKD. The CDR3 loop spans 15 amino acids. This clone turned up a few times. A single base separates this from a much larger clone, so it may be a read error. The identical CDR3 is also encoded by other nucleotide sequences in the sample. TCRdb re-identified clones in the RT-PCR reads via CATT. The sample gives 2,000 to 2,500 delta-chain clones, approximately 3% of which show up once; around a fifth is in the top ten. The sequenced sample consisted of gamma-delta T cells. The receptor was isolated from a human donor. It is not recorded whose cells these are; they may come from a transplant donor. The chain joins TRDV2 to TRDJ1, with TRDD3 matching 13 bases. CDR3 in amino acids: CACDPLLGDTNKLIF. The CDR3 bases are TGCGCCTGTGACCCGCTACTGGGGGATACGAATAAACTCATCTTT.